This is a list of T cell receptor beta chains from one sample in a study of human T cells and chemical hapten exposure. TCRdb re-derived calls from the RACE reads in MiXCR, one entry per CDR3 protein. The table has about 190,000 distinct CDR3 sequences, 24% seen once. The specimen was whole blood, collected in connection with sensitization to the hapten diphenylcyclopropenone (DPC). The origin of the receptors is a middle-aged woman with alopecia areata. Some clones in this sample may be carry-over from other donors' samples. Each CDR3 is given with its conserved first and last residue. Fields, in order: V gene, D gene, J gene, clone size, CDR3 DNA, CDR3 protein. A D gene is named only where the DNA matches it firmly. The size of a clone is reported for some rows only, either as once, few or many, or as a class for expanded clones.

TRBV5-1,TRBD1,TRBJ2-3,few,TGCGCCAGCAGCTTGGCAGGGGGCAGCGGCACAGATACGCAGTATTTT,CASSLAGGSGTDTQYF
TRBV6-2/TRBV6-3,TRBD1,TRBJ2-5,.,TGTGCCAGCAGAGCAGGGGGCGGCAAGACCCAGTACTTC,CASRAGGGKTQYF
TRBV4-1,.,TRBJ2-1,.,TGCGCCAGCAGCCAAGGAGTTAGGCGAGACAGGAGATACAATGAGCAGTTCTTC,CASSQGVRRDRRYNEQFF
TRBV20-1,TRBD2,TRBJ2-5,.,TGCAGTGCTAGATCTCTAGCGGCCTACCAAGAGACCCAGTACTTC,CSARSLAAYQETQYF
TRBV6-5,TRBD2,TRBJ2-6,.,TGTGCCAGTGGGACTAGCGGGAGCGCTGGGGCCAACGTCCTGACTTTC,CASGTSGSAGANVLTF
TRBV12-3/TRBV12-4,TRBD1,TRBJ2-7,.,TGTGCCAGCAGTTTGGCGGGACAGGGGTGGGAGCAGTACTTC,CASSLAGQGWEQYF
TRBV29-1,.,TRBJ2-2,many,TGCAGCGTTCTTTCTGGGCGGCAGGTCACCGGGGAGCTGTTTTTT,CSVLSGRQVTGELFF
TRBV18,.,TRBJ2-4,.,TGTGCCAGCTCACCACCCTCCCTCCCCAAAAACATTCAGTACTTC,CASSPPSLPKNIQYF
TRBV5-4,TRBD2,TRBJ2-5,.,TGTGCCAGCAGCCACACTAGCGGGAGTTACCGAGAGACCCAGTACTTC,CASSHTSGSYRETQYF
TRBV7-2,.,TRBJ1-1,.,TGTGCCAGCAGCCCCAGAAGGGTAAGATCGGGCACTGAAGCTTTCTTT,CASSPRRVRSGTEAFF
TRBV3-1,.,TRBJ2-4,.,TGTGCCAGCAGCCATTCCTCCGGCCTCATAGGGAACATTCAGTACTTC,CASSHSSGLIGNIQYF
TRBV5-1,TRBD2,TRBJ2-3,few,TGCGCCAGCAGCTCCTCTGGGACTAGCGGGGGAGATACGCAGTATTTT,CASSSSGTSGGDTQYF
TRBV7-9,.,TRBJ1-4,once,TGTGCCAGCAGCTTAGGTATAGGGTCCCAGGAAAAACTGTTTTTT,CASSLGIGSQEKLFF
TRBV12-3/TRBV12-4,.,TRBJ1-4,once,TGTGCCAGCAGTTCCACGACAGGCGCAACTAATGAAAAACTGTTTTTT,CASSSTTGATNEKLFF
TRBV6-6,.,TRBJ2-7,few,TGTGCCAGCAGTTCCCCGGCCGACTACTACGAGCAGTACTTC,CASSSPADYYEQYF
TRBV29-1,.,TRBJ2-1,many,TGCAGCGTGCGGACAGACGACTCCTACAATGAGCAGTTCTTC,CSVRTDDSYNEQFF
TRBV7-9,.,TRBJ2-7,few,TGTGCCAGCAGCGCCGGGAGCTACGAGCAGTACTTC,CASSAGSYEQYF
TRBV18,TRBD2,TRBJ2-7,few,TGTGCCAGCTCACCTACAGCGGGGAGCTACGAGCAGTACTTC,CASSPTAGSYEQYF
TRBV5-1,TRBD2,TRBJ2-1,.,TGCGCCAGCAATAGCGGGGAAATCTACAATGAGCAGTTCTTC,CASNSGEIYNEQFF
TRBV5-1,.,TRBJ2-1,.,TGCGCCAGCAGCTCGGCGGTAGGGAATTACAATGAGCAGTTCTTC,CASSSAVGNYNEQFF
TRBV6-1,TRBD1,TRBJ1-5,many,TGTGCCAGCAGCGAAGGACAGGGTTATTGGGGCAATCAGCCCCAGCATTTT,CASSEGQGYWGNQPQHF
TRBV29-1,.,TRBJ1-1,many,TGCAGCGTAGTAGCCCCTAGGGAGGGACCCGAAGCTTTCTTT,CSVVAPREGPEAFF
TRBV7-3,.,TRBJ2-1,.,TGTGCCAGCAGCACCGAGCAGGCTGAGCAGTTCTTC,CASSTEQAEQFF
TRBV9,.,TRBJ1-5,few,TGTGCCAGCAGCCCAGGGGCGGGCAGCTTAAATCAGCCCCAGCATTTT,CASSPGAGSLNQPQHF
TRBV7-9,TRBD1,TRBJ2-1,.,TGTGCCAGCAGCTTACTCGGCAGGGGGCGGAATGAGCAGTTCTTC,CASSLLGRGRNEQFF
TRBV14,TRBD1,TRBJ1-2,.,TGTGCCAGCAGCCCGGACAGGGCTTTGGGCGGCTACACCTTC,CASSPDRALGGYTF
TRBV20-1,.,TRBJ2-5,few,TGCAGTTGGGGGGTCCTACAAGAGACCCAGTACTTC,CSWGVLQETQYF
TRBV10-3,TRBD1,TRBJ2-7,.,TGTGTCATCAGAGGACAGGGGCCCTACGAGCAGTACTTC,CVIRGQGPYEQYF
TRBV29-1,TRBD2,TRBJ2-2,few,TGCAGCGTTAGACTAGCGGGAGCGGTTTCCGGGGAGCTGTTTTTT,CSVRLAGAVSGELFF
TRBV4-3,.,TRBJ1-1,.,TGCGCCAGCAGCCAAGACAGGATGAACACTGAAGCTTTCTTT,CASSQDRMNTEAFF
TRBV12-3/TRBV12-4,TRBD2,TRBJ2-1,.,TGTGCCAGCAGTTCCCGCGGGAGGACGAGTGAGCAGTTCTTC,CASSSRGRTSEQFF
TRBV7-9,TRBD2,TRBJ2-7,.,TGTGCCAGCAGCTTAGCGTGGCGGGAGGGGACCTACGAGCAGTACTTC,CASSLAWREGTYEQYF
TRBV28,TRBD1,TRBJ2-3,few,TGTGCCAGCAGTCCCCCTCGTGGGACAGTGGTCGCAGATACGCAGTATTTT,CASSPPRGTVVADTQYF
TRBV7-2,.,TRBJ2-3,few,TGTGCCAGCAGCTTAGCGACCACAGATACGCAGTATTTT,CASSLATTDTQYF
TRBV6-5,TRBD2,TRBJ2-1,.,TGTGCCAGCAGTTATAGGCTAGCGGGAGTGGGGGGTGTGGGCAATGAGCAGTTCTTC,CASSYRLAGVGGVGNEQFF
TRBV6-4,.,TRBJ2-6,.,TGTGCCAGCATTGGCCAGCTTATAAGCTCTGGGGCCAACGTCCTGACTTTC,CASIGQLISSGANVLTF
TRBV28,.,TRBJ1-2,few,TGTGCCAGCAGTTTAGGATGGCAGGGCTATGGCTACACCTTC,CASSLGWQGYGYTF